These 16 T cell receptor beta chains originate from one sample sequenced in a study of cytomegalovirus exposure and HLA in healthy donors. 60 Vbeta and 13 Jbeta primers were used in PCR. The protocol was immunoSEQ multiplex PCR, while the TCRdb copy is restricted to in-frame clones and leaves out a portion. Here the sample spans about 130,000 clones, roughly three quarters being singletons. Source material: PBMCs. The receptors come from a man aged 25-45 years in good health and CMV-seropositive.

This chain uses TRBV6-5 with TRBJ1-2; a possible D gene is TRBD1 (5 bases). Trimming removed 6 bases at V and 0 bases at J, with 17 bases between. This CDR3 is built from 16 residues. Per germline, CDR1 MNHEY and CDR2 SVGAGI. CDR3 sequence (DNA): TGTGCCAGCAGATACAACCGAAGGGGATCTAACTATGGCTACACCTTC. It is translated as CASRYNRRGSNYGYTF.

This chain uses TRBV7-2 with TRBJ2-3; 7 nucleotides match TRBD1. The CDR3 totals 15 residues. After removal of 1 base from V and 0 bases from J, the junction contained 1 base not matched to a gene. Per the germline V gene, CDR1 is SGHTA and CDR2 is FQGNSA. The CDR3 region is CASSLVQGSTDTQYF. The CDR3 nucleotides read TGTGCCAGCAGCTTAGTACAGGGGAGCACAGATACGCAGTATTTT.

This sequence joins TRBV11-2 and TRBJ2-3, with 9 nucleotides matching TRBD2. This CDR3 has 17 amino acids. V lost 1 base, J lost 0 bases, and 5 bases stayed unmatched. Germline-derived CDR1 and CDR2 are SGHAT and FQNNGV. The CDR3 is CASSLAASGMSTDTQYF. The DNA of the CDR3 is TGTGCCAGCAGCTTAGCGGCTAGCGGGATGAGCACAGATACGCAGTATTTT.

The V gene is TRBV30, the J gene TRBJ1-5, with a tentative D call TRBD1 (5 bases). The CDR3 is 16 residues long. Germline values: CDR1 GTSNPN, CDR2 SVGIG (reference sequence). The V gene lost 2 bases and the J gene lost 0 bases, with 14 bases spanning the gap. The CDR3 reads CAWSPLTGLSNQPQHF. The CDR3 DNA follows: TGTGCCTGGAGTCCCTTAACAGGCCTTAGCAATCAGCCCCAGCATTTT.

V gene TRBV29-1 combines with J gene TRBJ2-5; 11 bases match TRBD2. The end of the DNA fits TRBJ2-7 better, so the J call may be wrong. This CDR3 contains 14 residues. In germline, CDR1 is SQVTM, CDR2 ANQGSEA. CDR3 region: CKGPLAGGTYEQYF. CDR3 nucleotide sequence: TGCAAGGGTCCCTTAGCGGGAGGGACCTACGAGCAGTACTTC.

The CDR3 sequence: CASSPGAGGELFF. The DNA for the CDR3 is TGTGCCAGCTCCCCAGGGGCGGGCGGGGAGCTGTTTTTT. The chain uses TRBV28 and TRBJ2-2; D is perhaps TRBD1 (6 bases). Germline CDR1 reads MDHEN; CDR2 reads SYDVKM. The V gene lost 8 bases and the J gene lost 7 bases, with 14 bases spanning the gap. CDR3 length equals 13 residues.

The CDR3 DNA sequence: TGTGCCAGCAGCCCCCGTCCAGGGGGTTCCTACGAGCAGTACTTC. Its protein is CASSPRPGGSYEQYF. The chain uses TRBV11-2 and TRBJ2-7; TRBD1 aligns across 7 bases. The CDR3 is made up of 15 amino acids. The trim removed 5 bases at V and 1 base at J, leaving 8 bases unmatched. Germline V gives CDR1 SGHAT, CDR2 FQNNGV.

The rearrangement uses TRBV13 and TRBJ2-2; TRBD1 matches at 7 bases. J gave up 4 bases and V 7 bases, and 12 bases lay outside the gene matches. The CDR3 spans 16 residues. Germline loops: CDR1 PRHDT, CDR2 FYEKMQ (reference sequence). In DNA form, the CDR3 reads TGTGCCAGCATCATGGCCCGGGACAGCGTCACCGGGGAGCTGTTTTTT. Its translation: CASIMARDSVTGELFF.

The chain combines TRBV4-3 with TRBJ2-5, with D possibly matching TRBD2 (6 bases). This CDR3 has 17 residues. Trimming took 0 bases from V and 4 from J, leaving 18 bases between them. Germline V gene lookup returns CDR1 LGHNA and CDR2 YSLEER. The CDR3 region is CASSQEAYIGSRETQYF. The CDR3 region has the DNA TGCGCCAGCAGCCAAGAGGCATATATCGGGAGCCGAGAGACCCAGTACTTC.

Here the CDR3 reads CASSSRGSSGNTIYF. CDR3 DNA: TGTGCCAGCAGTTCCAGGGGAAGCTCAGGAAACACCATATATTTT. The chain employs TRBV27 and TRBJ1-3, with TRBD1 as a possible D gene (6 bases). This CDR3 region has 15 residues. Germline V gene lookup returns CDR1 MNHEY and CDR2 SMNVEV (reference sequence). V lost 4 bases, J lost 4 bases, and 14 bases lay in between.

The rearrangement uses TRBV29-1 and TRBJ2-7; D is perhaps TRBD2 (7 bases). CDR3 size: 17 residues. V was clipped by 0 bases and J by 0 bases, with 18 bases between them. Germline CDR1 reads SQVTM; CDR2 reads ANQGSEA. The DNA of the CDR3 is TGCAGCGTTGAAGACCTGAGGGGGGGCGGGAACTCCTACGAGCAGTACTTC. It is translated as CSVEDLRGGGNSYEQYF.

This clone was counted between two and nine times. The V and J genes are TRBV25-1 and TRBJ2-2; 9 bases align to TRBD1. Trimming took 0 bases from V and 4 from J; bases not matched to a gene: 3. Germline loops: CDR1 MGHDK, CDR2 SYGVNS. The CDR3 has 16 amino acids. The CDR3, as DNA: TGTGCCAGCAGTGAATATCGACAGGGGGGCACCGGGGAGCTGTTTTTT. It is translated as CASSEYRQGGTGELFF.

The chain uses TRBV28 and TRBJ1-1; D is possibly TRBD1 (6 bases). The V end was cut by 5 bases, the J end by 4 bases, with 14 bases between. This CDR3 spans 14 amino acids. CDR1 is MDHEN, CDR2 SYDVKM, per germline. This chain's CDR3 is CASSRNRVFTEAFF. The CDR3 DNA follows: TGTGCCAGCAGTAGAAACAGGGTATTCACTGAAGCTTTCTTT.

This chain uses TRBV15 with TRBJ1-1; TRBD1 matches 7 bases. The CDR3 loop spans 13 amino acids. Germline V gives CDR1 LNHNV, CDR2 YYDKDF (reference sequence). Unmatched junction bases numbered 2, after V lost 3 bases and J lost 4 bases. The CDR3 loop reads CATSRTGITEAFF. CDR3 bases: TGTGCCACCAGCAGGACAGGGATCACTGAAGCTTTCTTT.

The chain couples TRBV23-1 to TRBJ2-1; 8 bases line up with TRBD1. TRBV23-1 has ORF status, its function being uncertain. The CDR3 is 17 amino acids. V lost 4 bases, J lost 6 bases, and 14 bases stayed unmatched. CDR3 DNA sequence: TGCGCCAGCAGTCGGCCAGGGGGCTTCACTACCTTCAATGAGCAGTTCTTC. Translating it yields CASSRPGGFTTFNEQFF.

The chain recombines TRBV11-2 with TRBJ1-2; TRBD1 aligns across 8 bases. In germline, CDR1 is SGHAT, CDR2 FQNNGV. The CDR3 is 12 amino acids. After removal of 3 bases from V and 6 bases from J, the junction contained 0 bases not matched to a gene. The DNA for the CDR3 is TGTGCCAGCAGCTTGACAGGGGATGGCTACACCTTC. Protein product: CASSLTGDGYTF. Together with reference TRBV11-2 and TRBJ1-2, the CDR3 gives the full variable domain: EAGVAQSPRYKIIEKRQSVAFWCNPISGHATLYWYQQILGQGPKLLIQFQNNGVVDDSQLPKDRFSAERLKGVDSTLKIQPAKLEDSAVYLCASSLTGDGYTFGSGTRLTVV.